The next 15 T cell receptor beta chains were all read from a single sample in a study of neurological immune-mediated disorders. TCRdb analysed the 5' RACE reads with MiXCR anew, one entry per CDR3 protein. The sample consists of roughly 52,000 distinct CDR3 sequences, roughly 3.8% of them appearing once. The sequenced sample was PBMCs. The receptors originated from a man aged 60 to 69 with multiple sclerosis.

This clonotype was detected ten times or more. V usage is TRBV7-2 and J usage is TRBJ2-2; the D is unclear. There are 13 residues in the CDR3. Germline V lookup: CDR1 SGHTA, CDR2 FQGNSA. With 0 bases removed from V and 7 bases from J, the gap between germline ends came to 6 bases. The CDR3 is CASSLAIHGELFF. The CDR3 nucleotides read TGTGCCAGCAGCTTAGCTATACACGGGGAGCTGTTTTTT.

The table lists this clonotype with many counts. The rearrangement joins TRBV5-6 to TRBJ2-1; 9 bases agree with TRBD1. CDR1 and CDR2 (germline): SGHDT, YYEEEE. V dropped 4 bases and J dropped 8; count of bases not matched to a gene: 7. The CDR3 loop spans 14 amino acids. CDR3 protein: CASSPGTGFDEQFF. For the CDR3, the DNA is TGTGCCAGCAGCCCGGGGACAGGGTTCGATGAGCAGTTCTTC.

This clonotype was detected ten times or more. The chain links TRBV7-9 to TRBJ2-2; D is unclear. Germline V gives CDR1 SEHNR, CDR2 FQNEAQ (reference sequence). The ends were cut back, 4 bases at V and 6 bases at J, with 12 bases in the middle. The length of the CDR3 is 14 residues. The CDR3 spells CASSSGLSSGELFF. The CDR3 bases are TGTGCCAGCAGCTCAGGATTAAGCTCCGGGGAGCTGTTTTTT.

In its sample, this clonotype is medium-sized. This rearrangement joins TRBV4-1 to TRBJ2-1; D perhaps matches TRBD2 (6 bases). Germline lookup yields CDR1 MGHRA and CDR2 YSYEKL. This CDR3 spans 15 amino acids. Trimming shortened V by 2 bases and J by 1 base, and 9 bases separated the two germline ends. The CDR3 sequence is CASSQFAGSYNEQFF. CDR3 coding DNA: TGCGCCAGCAGCCAATTTGCGGGGTCCTACAATGAGCAGTTCTTC.

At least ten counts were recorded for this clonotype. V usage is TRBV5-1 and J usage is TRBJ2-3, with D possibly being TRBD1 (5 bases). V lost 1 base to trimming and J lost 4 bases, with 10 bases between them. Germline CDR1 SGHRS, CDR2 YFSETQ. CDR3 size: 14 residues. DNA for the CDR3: TGCGCCAGCAGCTTGAGGCAGGGCGCAGATACGCAGTATTTT. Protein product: CASSLRQGADTQYF.

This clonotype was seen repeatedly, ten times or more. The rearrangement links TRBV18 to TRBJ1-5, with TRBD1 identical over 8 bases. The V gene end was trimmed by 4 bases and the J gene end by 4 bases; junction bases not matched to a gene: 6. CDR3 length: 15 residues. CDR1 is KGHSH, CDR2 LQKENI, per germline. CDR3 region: CASSLGTGQNQPQHF. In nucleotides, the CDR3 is TGTGCCAGCTCACTCGGGACAGGCCAAAATCAGCCCCAGCATTTT.

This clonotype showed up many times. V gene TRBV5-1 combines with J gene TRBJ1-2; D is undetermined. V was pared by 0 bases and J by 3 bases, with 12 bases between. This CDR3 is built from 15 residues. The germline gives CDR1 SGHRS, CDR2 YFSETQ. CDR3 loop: CASSLGQSTDYGYTF. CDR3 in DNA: TGCGCCAGCAGCTTGGGTCAGTCTACCGACTATGGCTACACCTTC.

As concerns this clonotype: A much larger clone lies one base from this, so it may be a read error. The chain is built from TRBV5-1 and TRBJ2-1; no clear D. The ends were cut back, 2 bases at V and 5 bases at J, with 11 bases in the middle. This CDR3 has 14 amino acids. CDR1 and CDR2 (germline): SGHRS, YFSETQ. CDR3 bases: TGCGCCAGCAGCTTAAATACCCCCAACAATGAGCAGTTCTTC. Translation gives CASSLNTPNNEQFF.

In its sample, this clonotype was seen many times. CDR3 sequence: CASSVGGAPDTEAFF. DNA of the CDR3: TGTGCCAGCAGCGTAGGGGGCGCGCCCGACACTGAAGCTTTCTTT. V gene TRBV9 combines with J gene TRBJ1-1; D is possibly TRBD1 (5 bases). V dropped 0 bases and J dropped 3 bases, with 12 bases sitting between them. Per germline, CDR1 SGDLS and CDR2 YYNGEE. This CDR3 is built from 15 residues.

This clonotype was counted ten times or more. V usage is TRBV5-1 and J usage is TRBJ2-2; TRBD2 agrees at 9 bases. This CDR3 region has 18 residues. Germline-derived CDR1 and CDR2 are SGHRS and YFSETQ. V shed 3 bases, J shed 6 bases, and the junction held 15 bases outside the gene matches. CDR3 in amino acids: CASSSPQREAHLAGELFF. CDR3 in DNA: TGCGCCAGCAGCTCCCCCCAGCGGGAGGCCCACCTCGCCGGGGAGCTGTTTTTT.

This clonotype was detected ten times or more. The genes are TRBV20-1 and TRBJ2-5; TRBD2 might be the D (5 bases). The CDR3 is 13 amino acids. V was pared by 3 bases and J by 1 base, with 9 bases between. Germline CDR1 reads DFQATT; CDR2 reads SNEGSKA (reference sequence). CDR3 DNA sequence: TGCAGTGCTAGGAGAGGGTTCCAAGAGACCCAGTACTTC. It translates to CSARRGFQETQYF.

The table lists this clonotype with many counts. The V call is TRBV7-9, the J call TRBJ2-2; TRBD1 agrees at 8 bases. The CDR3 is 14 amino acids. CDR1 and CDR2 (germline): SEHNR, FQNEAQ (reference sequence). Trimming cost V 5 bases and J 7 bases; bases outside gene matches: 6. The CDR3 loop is CASSQDRADGELFF. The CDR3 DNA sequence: TGTGCCAGCAGCCAGGACAGGGCGGACGGGGAGCTGTTTTTT.

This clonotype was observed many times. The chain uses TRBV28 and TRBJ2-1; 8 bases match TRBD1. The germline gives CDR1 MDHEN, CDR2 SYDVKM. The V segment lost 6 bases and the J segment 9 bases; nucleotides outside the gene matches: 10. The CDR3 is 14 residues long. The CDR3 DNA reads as TGTGCCAGCAGGCGGACAGGGATCGGGAGTGAGCAGTTCTTC. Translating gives CASRRTGIGSEQFF.

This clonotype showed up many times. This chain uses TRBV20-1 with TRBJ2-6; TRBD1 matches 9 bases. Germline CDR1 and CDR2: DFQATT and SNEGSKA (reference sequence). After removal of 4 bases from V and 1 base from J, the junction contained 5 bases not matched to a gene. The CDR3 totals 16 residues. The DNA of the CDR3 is TGCAGTGCTACCGGACAGGGGATTTCTGGGGCCAACGTCCTGACTTTC. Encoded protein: CSATGQGISGANVLTF.

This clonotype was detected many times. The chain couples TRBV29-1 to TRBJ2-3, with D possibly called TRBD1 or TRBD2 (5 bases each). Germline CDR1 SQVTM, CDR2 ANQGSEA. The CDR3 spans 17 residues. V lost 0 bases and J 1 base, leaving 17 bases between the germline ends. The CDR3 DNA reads TGCAGCGTTGAAGATAAAGGCTGGGGGATTGGCACAGATACGCAGTATTTT. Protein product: CSVEDKGWGIGTDTQYF.